This TCR beta chain was obtained from a study of shared clonotypes between healthy human individuals. The germline gives CDR1 PRHDT, CDR2 FYEKMQ (reference sequence). V gave up 5 bases and J gave up 6 bases, with 7 bases separating them. The CDR3 length is 12 residues. Positive CCR7 selection of CD45RO-negative cells yielded the naive CD8 cells, and terminally differentiated effector memory CD45RA+ cells were excluded. The protocol was immunoSEQ multiplex PCR, while the TCRdb copy is restricted to in-frame clones and leaves out a portion. The sample shows about 800,000 clones, about 97% of them seen only once.

This receptor was identified in a man between 25 and 39 years old in good health. The chain recombines TRBV13 with TRBJ2-2; D unclear. Sequencing was performed on naive CD8+ T cells sorted from blood. The CDR3 reads CASSPLAGELFF. CDR3 nucleotides: TGTGCCAGCAGCCCGTTGGCCGGGGAGCTGTTTTTT.